One and the same sample provided the 11 T cell receptor beta chains below, sequenced in a study of blood T cells in healthy people across ages. The authors ran a second PCR of about 7 to 11 cycles using a sample-barcoded 5' primer and a J-beta primer mix. TCRdb used MiXCR to reprocess the 5' RACE reads, holding one entry per CDR3 protein. The repertoire holds 1.5 million to 2 million distinct CDR3 sequences, about 39% seen once, with about 23% in the top ten. The sequenced sample was blood. Receptors originate from a human donor in good health.

The chain joins TRBV7-2 to TRBJ2-2, with TRBD2 matching 9 bases. V trimming: 6 bases; J trimming: 7 bases; junction bases outside the gene matches: 15. The CDR3 is 17 residues long. Germline CDR1 reads SGHTA; CDR2 reads FQGNSA. The CDR3 DNA sequence: TGTGCCAGCAGACCGAAGTTGCTAGCGGGAAAAATCGGGGAGCTGTTTTTT. This encodes CASRPKLLAGKIGELFF. Combining the CDR3 with reference TRBV7-2 and TRBJ2-2 gives the whole variable domain GAGVSQSPSNKVTEKGKDVELRCDPISGHTALYWYRQSLGQGLEFLIYFQGNSAPDKSGLPSDRFSAERTGGSVSTLTIQRTQQEDSAVYLCASRPKLLAGKIGELFFGEGSRLTVL.

The V and J genes are TRBV4-2 and TRBJ2-3, with 9 bases matching TRBD2. CDR1 is LGHNA and CDR2 is YNFKEQ in the germline V gene. The CDR3 totals 16 residues. V was pared by 4 bases and J by 4 bases, with 9 bases of the junction left unmatched. CDR3 region: CASSPQGGGASDTQYF. Written as DNA, the CDR3 is TGTGCCAGCAGCCCCCAGGGCGGGGGGGCCTCAGATACGCAGTATTTT.

This clonotype has only a few counts. The chain has TRBV7-2 and TRBJ2-3; the match to TRBD2 covers 16 bases. The CDR3 runs 17 residues. Looked up from germline, CDR1 is SGHTA and CDR2 is FQGNSA. J gave up 8 bases and V 5 bases, and 10 bases lay outside the gene matches. The CDR3 DNA is TGTGCCAGCAGCCCCCCGGGACTAGCGGGGGGGCCGGTTACGCAGTATTTT. Protein: CASSPPGLAGGPVTQYF.

V is TRBV5-1 and J is TRBJ1-6; 9 bases map to TRBD1. V was clipped by 4 bases and J by 1 base; unmatched bases: 9. CDR3 size: 18 residues. Germline-derived CDR1 and CDR2 are SGHRS and YFSETQ. Here the CDR3 reads CASSARTGGQSYNSPLHF. The CDR3 DNA reads as TGCGCCAGCAGCGCCCGCACAGGGGGCCAGTCCTATAATTCACCCCTCCACTTT. Variable domain in full (rest from reference TRBV5-1 and TRBJ1-6): KAGVTQTPRYLIKTRGQQVTLSCSPISGHRSVSWYQQTPGQGLQFLFEYFSETQRNKGNFPGRFSGRQFSNSRSEMNVSTLELGDSALYLCASSARTGGQSYNSPLHFGNGTRLTVT.

The chain has TRBV7-2 and TRBJ2-5; D possibly corresponds to TRBD1 (5 bases). The DNA end favors TRBJ2-7, so the J call may be wrong. Germline V CDR1 and CDR2: SGHTA, FQGNSA. The CDR3 is made up of 13 amino acids. CDR3 protein: CASSLWGINEQYF. The CDR3 DNA reads as TGTGCCAGCAGCTTATGGGGCATTAACGAGCAGTACTTC.

The chain joins TRBV12-3 or TRBV12-4 to TRBJ1-1; tentatively, D is TRBD1 (5 bases). This CDR3 is built from 16 residues. The V end lost 4 bases, the J end lost 5 bases, and 20 bases lay between the germline ends. The CDR3 nucleotides read TGTGCCAGCAGTTCCCGGGGGATTACCCCGAGGACTGAAGCTTTCTTT. Amino acid sequence: CASSSRGITPRTEAFF.

The chain uses TRBV5-1 and TRBJ2-3, with D possibly being TRBD1 (6 bases). The CDR3 has 15 amino acids. Trimming cost V 4 bases and J 3 bases, with 15 bases left between them. Germline CDR1 reads SGHRS; CDR2 reads YFSETQ. In nucleotides, the CDR3 is TGCGCCAGCAGCGCCCGCCGCACAGGGACAGATACGCAGTATTTT. This encodes CASSARRTGTDTQYF.

This clonotype was seen just once. The rearrangement joins TRBV13 to TRBJ2-5; 12 bases line up with TRBD1. The J segment lost 9 bases and the V segment lost 9 bases, leaving 17 bases of the junction unmatched. The germline V gene encodes CDR1 PRHDT and CDR2 FYEKMQ (reference sequence). The CDR3 has 16 residues. This CDR3 is CASQPGTGGMREAQYF. CDR3 sequence (DNA): TGTGCCAGTCAACCTGGGACAGGGGGCATGCGGGAGGCCCAGTACTTC. The full variable domain, its missing parts supplied by reference TRBV13 and TRBJ2-5, is AAGVIQSPRHLIKEKRETATLKCYPIPRHDTVYWYQQGPGQDPQFLISFYEKMQSDKGSIPDRFSAQQFSDYHSELNMSSLELGDSALYFCASQPGTGGMREAQYFGPGTRLLVL.

This sequence joins TRBV29-1 and TRBJ1-2, with 9 bases identical to TRBD1. The CDR3 spans 15 residues. V was clipped by 3 bases and J by 4 bases; unmatched bases: 9. Germline V gives CDR1 SQVTM, CDR2 ANQGSEA. The CDR3 nucleotides read TGCAGCGTTGACCGTAGACAGGGGGACAGCTATGGCTACACCTTC. Protein product: CSVDRRQGDSYGYTF.

V gene TRBV20-1 combines with J gene TRBJ1-2; no firm D call. The CDR3 loop spans 13 amino acids. Germline loops: CDR1 DFQATT, CDR2 SNEGSKA (reference sequence). V gave up 6 bases and J gave up 4 bases, with 15 bases separating them. The CDR3 DNA reads TGCAGTGCCCCCCGGCAGACCTTCTATGGCTACACCTTC. It specifies CSAPRQTFYGYTF.

CDR3 loop: CASSLDRGQNYGYTF. The CDR3 DNA is TGCGCCAGCAGCTTGGACAGGGGGCAAAACTATGGCTACACCTTC. The chain is built from TRBV5-1 and TRBJ1-2, with 9 bases matching TRBD1. In germline, CDR1 is SGHRS, CDR2 YFSETQ. This CDR3 region has 15 residues. V trimming: 0 bases; J trimming: 2 bases; junction bases outside the gene matches: 2.